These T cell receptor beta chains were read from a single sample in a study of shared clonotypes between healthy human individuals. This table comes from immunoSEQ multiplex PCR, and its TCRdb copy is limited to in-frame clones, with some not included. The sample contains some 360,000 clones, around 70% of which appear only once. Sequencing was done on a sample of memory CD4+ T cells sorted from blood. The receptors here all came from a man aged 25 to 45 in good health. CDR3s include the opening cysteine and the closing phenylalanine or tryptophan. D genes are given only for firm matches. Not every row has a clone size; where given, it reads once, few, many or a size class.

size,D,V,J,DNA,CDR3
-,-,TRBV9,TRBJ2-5,TGTGCCAGCAGCGTAGACGCGACTCGCCAAGAGACCCAGTACTTC,CASSVDATRQETQYF
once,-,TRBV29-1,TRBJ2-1,TGCAGCGTGGCATACGGGGTCAGTGTTTACAATGAGCAGTTCTTC,CSVAYGVSVYNEQFF
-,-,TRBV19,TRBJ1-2,TGTGCCAGTAGTATAGTGGGGGGCGATGGCTACACCTTC,CASSIVGGDGYTF
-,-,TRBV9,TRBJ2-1,TGTGCCAGCAGCCCTGACTGGGCTAGCTACAATGAGCAGTTCTTC,CASSPDWASYNEQFF
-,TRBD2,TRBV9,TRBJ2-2,TGTGCCAGCAAAGCGGGAGGGAACACCGGGGAGCTGTTTTTT,CASKAGGNTGELFF
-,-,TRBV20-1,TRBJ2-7,TGCAGTGCTAGAGCCGGGTACGAGCAGTACTTC,CSARAGYEQYF
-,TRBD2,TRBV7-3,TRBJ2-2,TGTGCCAGCAGCCCCCCGGGGGGGAACACCGGGGAGCTGTTTTTT,CASSPPGGNTGELFF
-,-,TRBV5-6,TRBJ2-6,TGTGCCAGCAGCTTCGGCACCGTATTCTCTGGGGCCAACGTCCTGACTTTC,CASSFGTVFSGANVLTF
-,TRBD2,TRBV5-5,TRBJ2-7,TGTGCCAGCAGCTCTACTAGCGGTTTTTCCTACGAGCAGTACTTC,CASSSTSGFSYEQYF
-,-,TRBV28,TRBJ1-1,TGTGCCAGCAGAACGCCTGGCGTCATGAACACTGAAGCTTTCTTT,CASRTPGVMNTEAFF
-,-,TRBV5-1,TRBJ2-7,TGCGCCAGCAGCTTGGATAGCGGACCAGTCTACGAGCAGTACTTC,CASSLDSGPVYEQYF